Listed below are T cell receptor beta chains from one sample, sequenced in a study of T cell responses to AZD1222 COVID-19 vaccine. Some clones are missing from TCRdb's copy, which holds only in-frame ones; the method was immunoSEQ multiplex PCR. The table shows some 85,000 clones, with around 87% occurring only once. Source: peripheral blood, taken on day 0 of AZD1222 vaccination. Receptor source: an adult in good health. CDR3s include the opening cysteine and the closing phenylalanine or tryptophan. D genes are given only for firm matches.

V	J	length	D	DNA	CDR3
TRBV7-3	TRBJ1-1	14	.	TGTGCCAGCAGCTTAAGTAGTGGGAACACTGAAGCTTTCTTT	CASSLSSGNTEAFF
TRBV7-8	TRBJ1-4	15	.	TGTGCCAGCAGCTTAGTGTCGGGGTTCAATGAAAAACTGTTTTTT	CASSLVSGFNEKLFF
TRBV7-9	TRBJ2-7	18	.	TGTGCCAGCAGCCCACTACGGGGGCGGATCGTCATGGGCTACGAGCAGTACTTC	CASSPLRGRIVMGYEQYF
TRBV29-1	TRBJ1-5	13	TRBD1	TGCAGCGTTGGGGACAGGACAAGCCAGCCCCAGCATTTT	CSVGDRTSQPQHF
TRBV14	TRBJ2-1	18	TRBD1	TGTGCCAGCAGCCACCAAGAGGGGGCTCTCCTCTCCTACAATGAGCAGTTCTTC	CASSHQEGALLSYNEQFF
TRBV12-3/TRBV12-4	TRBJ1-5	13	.	TGTGCCAGCAGTTCCCGAACAGAGCAGCCCCAGCATTTT	CASSSRTEQPQHF
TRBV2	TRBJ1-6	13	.	TGTGCCAGCAGGGGGGTCTTTAATTCACCCCTCCACTTT	CASRGVFNSPLHF
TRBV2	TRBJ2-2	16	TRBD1	TGTGCCAGCAGTGAAGAGCCAGGGGGAAACACCGGGGAGCTGTTTTTT	CASSEEPGGNTGELFF
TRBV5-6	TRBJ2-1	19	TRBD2	TGTGCCAGCAGCTTGGACTTTGGGACTAGCGGGAGGTGGGGCAATGAGCAGTTCTTC	CASSLDFGTSGRWGNEQFF
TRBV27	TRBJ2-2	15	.	TGTGCCAGCAGTCCTGCGGGGATGAACACCGGGGAGCTGTTTTTT	CASSPAGMNTGELFF